This TCR beta chain was retrieved from a study of regulatory T cells in long-lasting Graves disease. Many counts were recorded for this clonotype. Time point noted: persistent/refractory GD, antithyroid drugs over 5 years with positive TRAb. Scientists built the TCR library using RNA that was extracted from PBMCs. To make TCR beta libraries, researchers used iRepertoire HTBI primers and Arm-PCR of CDR3 regions. TCRdb used MiXCR to reprocess the multiplex PCR reads, holding one entry per CDR3 protein. Altogether roughly 490,000 distinct CDR3 sequences are present, around a fifth being singletons, with the ten largest covering about 12%. Sequencing used peripheral blood mononuclear cells (PBMCs), obtained when the disease was refractory, from a patient treated with antithyroid drugs. The TCR sequence derives from a female donor with Graves disease.

This CDR3 is CSAGVGNTEAFF. The CDR3, as DNA: TGCAGCGCCGGGGTCGGCAACACTGAAGCTTTCTTT. The chain couples TRBV29-1 to TRBJ1-1; D is undetermined. The V end lost 7 bases, the J end lost 2 bases, and 11 bases lay between the germline ends. Germline values: CDR1 SQVTM, CDR2 ANQGSEA. The CDR3 totals 12 residues. The full variable domain, rest sourced from reference TRBV29-1 and TRBJ1-1, is SAVISQKPSRDICQRGTSLTIQCQVDSQVTMMFWYRQQPGQSLTLIATANQGSEATYESGFVIDKFPISRPNLTFSTLTVSNMSPEDSSIYLCSAGVGNTEAFFGQGTRLTVV.